These 21 T cell receptor beta chains came from one sample sequenced in a study of blood T cell repertoires in COVID-19. Sequenced by immunoSEQ multiplex PCR; TCRdb stores in-frame clones only, minus some. The data show a few hundred thousand clones, with about 89% seen just once and 1% to 1.5% held by the top ten. Input material: PBMCs or T cells enriched from blood (not recorded which). Receptors originate from a human donor in a cohort exposed to, infected with or recovered from COVID-19 (not recorded which). The donor label of this sample is uncertain.

The chain uses TRBV11-2 and TRBJ2-5; D unresolved. Germline assignment: CDR1 SGHAT and CDR2 FQNNGV. Trimming took off 5 bases at V and 4 bases at J, with 5 bases between the two ends. The CDR3 extends over 11 amino acids. In DNA form, the CDR3 reads TGTGCCAGCAGCATACTAGAGACCCAGTACTTC. This sequence encodes CASSILETQYF.

The gene calls are TRBV24-1 and TRBJ2-2; 8 nucleotides agree with TRBD2. With 1 base clipped from V and 2 bases from J, the junction kept 8 bases outside the gene matches. Per the germline V gene, CDR1 is KGHDR and CDR2 is SFDVKD. The CDR3 has 18 residues. In DNA, the CDR3 is TGTGCCACCAGTGATTTCCGGGCGGGGGGCCCCAACACCGGGGAGCTGTTTTTT. It translates to CATSDFRAGGPNTGELFF.

This sequence joins TRBV30 and TRBJ2-7; the D gene is possibly TRBD2 (6 bases). The CDR3 is 13 residues long. The germline CDR1 and CDR2 sequences are GTSNPN and SVGIG (reference sequence). Trimming removed 0 bases at V and 5 bases at J, with 11 bases between. The CDR3 DNA sequence: TGTGCCTGGAGTGTAATTCGGGGGAACGAGCAGTACTTC. Protein: CAWSVIRGNEQYF.

This clone was observed once. CDR3 residues: CASSIATDLYGYTF. CDR3 nucleotide sequence: TGTGCCAGTAGTATCGCGACAGACTTATATGGCTACACCTTC. V usage is TRBV19 and J usage is TRBJ1-2, with D possibly TRBD1 on 5 matching bases. There are 14 residues in the CDR3. CDR1 and CDR2 from the germline V gene are LNHDA and SQIVND (reference sequence). V was shortened by 3 bases and J by 5 bases, with 13 bases between the two germline ends.

This rearrangement joins TRBV6-5 to TRBJ2-7; 9 nucleotides agree with TRBD2. Unmatched junction bases numbered 8, after V lost 9 bases and J lost 2 bases. The CDR3 consists of 14 residues. Looked up from germline, CDR1 is MNHEY and CDR2 is SVGAGI. The chain's CDR3 is CASLGGGDPYEQYF. CDR3 bases: TGTGCCAGTTTGGGCGGGGGGGACCCCTACGAGCAGTACTTC.

This chain joins TRBV3-1 (or the pseudogene TRBV3-2) and TRBJ1-2; D may be TRBD1 (5 bases). V was clipped by 1 base and J by 14 bases, with 11 bases between them. The CDR3 consists of 11 residues. Germline V lookup: CDR1 LGHDT, CDR2 YNNKEL (reference sequence). The CDR3 DNA reads TGTGCCAGCAGCCAAGGGGGACTCGTTACCTTC. It yields the protein CASSQGGLVTF.

V gene TRBV19 combines with J gene TRBJ1-1, with D possibly being TRBD1 (5 bases). Trimming removed 9 bases at V and 5 bases at J, with 16 bases between. Germline V gene data show CDR1 as LNHDA and CDR2 as SQIVND (reference sequence). This CDR3 has 13 residues. DNA for the CDR3: TGTGCCAGCACCCGGGGGGGTTTGACTGAAGCTTTCTTT. Protein sequence: CASTRGGLTEAFF.

V is TRBV11-2 and J is TRBJ1-5, with D perhaps TRBD1 (5 bases). The CDR3 length is 17 residues. Germline CDR1 is SGHAT and CDR2 is FQNNGV. V lost 0 bases, J lost 3 bases, and 15 bases lay in between. The CDR3 here is CASSLEEGGENNQPQHF. The CDR3 bases are TGTGCCAGCAGCTTAGAGGAGGGAGGGGAGAACAATCAGCCCCAGCATTTT.

The V gene is TRBV2, the J gene TRBJ1-3, with D unresolved. Germline CDR1 SNHLY, CDR2 FYNNEI. The V gene lost 6 bases and the J gene lost 0 bases, with 12 bases spanning the gap. CDR3 length: 15 residues. For the CDR3, the DNA is TGTGCCAGCAGGAAGGACTTATACTCTGGAAACACCATATATTTT. Amino acid sequence: CASRKDLYSGNTIYF.

V usage is TRBV4-1 and J usage is TRBJ2-1; 12 positions match TRBD2. Per germline, CDR1 MGHRA and CDR2 YSYEKL. The CDR3 totals 19 residues. After removal of 9 bases from V and 4 bases from J, the junction contained 19 bases not matched to a gene. The CDR3 loop reads CASSRYGASGGDEYNEQFF. The CDR3 DNA follows: TGCGCCAGTAGTCGTTACGGGGCTAGCGGGGGGGATGAGTACAATGAGCAGTTCTTC.

V and J are TRBV7-9 and TRBJ2-7; 7 positions match TRBD1. V shed 3 bases, J shed 1 base, and the junction held 3 bases outside the gene matches. The CDR3 extends over 14 amino acids. Germline CDR1 reads SEHNR; CDR2 reads FQNEAQ (reference sequence). CDR3: CASSFGTESYEQYF. The CDR3 coding sequence is TGTGCCAGCAGCTTCGGGACAGAATCCTACGAGCAGTACTTC.

The chain joins TRBV2 to TRBJ1-2, with a weak D call TRBD1 (5 bases). There are 13 residues in the CDR3. The V and J ends lost 6 bases and 5 bases respectively, with 13 bases between them. Germline loops: CDR1 SNHLY, CDR2 FYNNEI. The CDR3 region is CASSRVLFYGYTF. DNA of the CDR3: TGTGCCAGCAGCAGGGTGTTGTTTTATGGCTACACCTTC.

The chain recombines TRBV30 with TRBJ1-6; D remains unclear. CDR3 length: 13 residues. Germline V gene lookup returns CDR1 GTSNPN and CDR2 SVGIG (reference sequence). The V gene lost 7 bases and the J gene lost 8 bases, with 15 bases spanning the gap. CDR3 residues: CAFSRARDSPLHF. The CDR3 DNA is TGTGCCTTTTCCCGGGCGAGGGATTCACCCCTCCACTTT.

This CDR3 reads CASSQLGTGANYGYTF. The CDR3 DNA sequence: TGTGCCAGCAGCCAACTAGGGACAGGGGCGAACTATGGCTACACCTTC. V and J are TRBV3-1 (or the pseudogene TRBV3-2) and TRBJ1-2, with 10 bases lining up with TRBD1. J was trimmed by 2 bases and V by 2 bases; bases with no gene match: 5. The CDR3 has 16 amino acids. Per germline, CDR1 LGHDT and CDR2 YNNKEL (reference sequence).

The chain carries TRBV15 and TRBJ2-4; 8 nucleotides align to TRBD2. Germline lookup yields CDR1 LNHNV and CDR2 YYDKDF (reference sequence). V shed 6 bases, J shed 9 bases, and the junction held 7 bases outside the gene matches. The CDR3 is made up of 13 amino acids. In nucleotides, the CDR3 is TGTGCCACCAGACCGGGACTAGATGGCATTCAGTACTTC. As protein: CATRPGLDGIQYF.

This clone has more than one count but fewer than ten. The chain recombines TRBV11-3 with TRBJ2-3; 10 bases map to TRBD2. The CDR3 covers 15 residues. V lost 3 bases and J lost 0; bases outside the gene matches: 0. Germline V gene data show CDR1 as SGHNT and CDR2 as YENEEA. The CDR3 is CASSFSGGSTDTQYF. In DNA, the CDR3 is TGTGCCAGCAGCTTTAGCGGGGGGAGCACAGATACGCAGTATTTT.

The chain employs TRBV3-1 (or the pseudogene TRBV3-2) and TRBJ2-5, with D possibly TRBD2 on 7 matching bases. V was pared by 0 bases and J by 4 bases, with 9 bases between. The CDR3 extends over 14 amino acids. CDR1 is LGHDT, CDR2 YNNKEL, per germline (reference sequence). CDR3 nucleotide sequence: TGTGCCAGCAGCCAAGAGGGAGGGGGAGAGACCCAGTACTTC. This codes for CASSQEGGGETQYF.

This rearrangement joins TRBV5-6 to TRBJ2-5, with 7 bases that match TRBD2. With V trimmed by 4 bases and J by 7 bases, 13 bases remained unmatched. Per germline, CDR1 SGHDT and CDR2 YYEEEE. The CDR3 is made up of 15 amino acids. In DNA form, the CDR3 reads TGTGCCAGCAGCCCGGGAGCGGGGCTCTCGGGGACCCAGTACTTC. It codes for CASSPGAGLSGTQYF. The full variable domain, completed using reference TRBV5-6 and TRBJ2-5, is DAGVTQSPTHLIKTRGQQVTLRCSPKSGHDTVSWYQQALGQGPQFIFQYYEEEERQRGNFPDRFSGHQFPNYSSELNVNALLLGDSALYLCASSPGAGLSGTQYFGPGTRLLVL.

The chain has TRBV4-3 and TRBJ2-2, with D possibly matching TRBD2 (5 bases). Trimming removed 1 base at V and 6 bases at J, with 15 bases between. CDR1 LGHNA and CDR2 YSLEER come from the germline V gene. CDR3 length equals 16 residues. The CDR3 region is CASSQGYRVEAGELFF. The CDR3 DNA follows: TGCGCCAGCAGCCAAGGGTATCGGGTGGAGGCCGGGGAGCTGTTTTTT.

The J gene is TRBJ1-2, the V gene TRBV6-2 or TRBV6-3, with D unresolved. The V gene lost 4 bases and the J gene lost 2 bases, with 20 bases spanning the gap. Germline V gene data show CDR1 as MNHEY and CDR2 as SVGEGT. CDR3 length: 17 residues. CDR3 loop: CASSSRPREAANYGYTF. The CDR3 DNA follows: TGTGCCAGCAGTTCCCGGCCCCGTGAGGCTGCAAACTATGGCTACACCTTC.

The chain employs TRBV10-3 and TRBJ1-6; D is unclear. V lost 7 bases, J lost 5 bases, and 15 bases lay in between. The CDR3 length is 15 residues. From germline, CDR1 is ENHRY and CDR2 SYGVKD. Here the CDR3 DNA reads TGTGCCATCAAGAGAGACACCTCGGATAATTCACCCCTCCACTTT. This codes for CAIKRDTSDNSPLHF.